This T cell receptor beta chain comes out of a study of blood T cell repertoires in COVID-19. This table comes from immunoSEQ multiplex PCR, and its TCRdb copy is limited to in-frame clones, with some not included. The sample has some 58,000 clones; 75% to 85% are singletons. V lost 0 bases and J lost 6, with 6 bases in between. Germline loops: CDR1 SGHTA, CDR2 FQGNSA. This CDR3 has 12 residues. This rearrangement joins TRBV7-2 to TRBJ2-7; the D gene is possibly TRBD2 (5 bases). This receptor was obtained from a man aged 60 to 69 with COVID-19, enrolled during active disease. Sequenced: peripheral blood. CDR3 in amino acids: CASSLARGEQYF. The CDR3 DNA follows: TGTGCCAGCAGCTTAGCCCGGGGCGAGCAGTACTTC.